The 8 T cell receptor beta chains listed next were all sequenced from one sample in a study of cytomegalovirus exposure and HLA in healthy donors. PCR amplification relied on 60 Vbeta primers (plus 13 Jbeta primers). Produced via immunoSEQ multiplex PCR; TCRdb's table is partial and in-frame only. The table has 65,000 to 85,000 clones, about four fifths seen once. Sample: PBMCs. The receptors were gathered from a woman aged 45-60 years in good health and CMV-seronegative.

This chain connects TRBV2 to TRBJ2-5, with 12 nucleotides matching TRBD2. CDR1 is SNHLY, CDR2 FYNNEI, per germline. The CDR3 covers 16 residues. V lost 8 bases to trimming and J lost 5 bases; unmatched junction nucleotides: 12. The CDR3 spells CASSLAGGPITETQYF. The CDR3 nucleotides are TGTGCCAGCTCGCTAGCGGGAGGGCCGATCACCGAGACCCAGTACTTC. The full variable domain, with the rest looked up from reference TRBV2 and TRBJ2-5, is EPEVTQTPSHQVTQMGQEVILRCVPISNHLYFYWYRQILGQKVEFLVSFYNNEISEKSEIFDDQFSVERPDGSNFTLKIRSTKLEDSAMYFCASSLAGGPITETQYFGPGTRLLVL.

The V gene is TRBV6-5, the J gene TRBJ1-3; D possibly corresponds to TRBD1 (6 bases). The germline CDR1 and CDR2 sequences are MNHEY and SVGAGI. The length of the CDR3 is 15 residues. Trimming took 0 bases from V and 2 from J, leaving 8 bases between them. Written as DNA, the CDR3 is TGTGCCAGCAGTTACTCAGGGGGTGCTGGAAACACCATATATTTT. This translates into CASSYSGGAGNTIYF.

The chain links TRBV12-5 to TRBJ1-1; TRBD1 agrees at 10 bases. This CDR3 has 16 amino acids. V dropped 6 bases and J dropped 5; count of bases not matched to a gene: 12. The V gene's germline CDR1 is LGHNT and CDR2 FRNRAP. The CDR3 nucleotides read TGTGCTAGTGGAAGGACAGGGGGGGGATGGTTGACTGAAGCTTTCTTT. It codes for CASGRTGGGWLTEAFF.

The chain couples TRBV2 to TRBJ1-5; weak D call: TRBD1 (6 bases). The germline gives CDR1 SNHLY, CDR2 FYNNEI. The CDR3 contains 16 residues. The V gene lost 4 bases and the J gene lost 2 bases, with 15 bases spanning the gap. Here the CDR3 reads CASSGSGGNGNQPQHF. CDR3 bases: TGTGCCAGCAGTGGGTCGGGGGGCAATGGCAATCAGCCCCAGCATTTT.

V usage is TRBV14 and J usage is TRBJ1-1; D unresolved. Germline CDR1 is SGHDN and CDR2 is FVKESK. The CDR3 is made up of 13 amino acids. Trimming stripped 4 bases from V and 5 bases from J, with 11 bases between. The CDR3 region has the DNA TGTGCCAGCAGCCTTCAATCGGGAACTGAAGCTTTCTTT. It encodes CASSLQSGTEAFF.

CDR3 sequence: CASSVGIDTLNTEAFF. The CDR3, as DNA: TGTGCCAGCAGCGTCGGGATCGACACCTTGAACACTGAAGCTTTCTTT. This sequence joins TRBV9 and TRBJ1-1; no reliable D call. The V end was cut by 2 bases, the J end by 0 bases, with 14 bases between. The CDR3 is 16 amino acids. Germline V gene sequence: CDR1 SGDLS, CDR2 YYNGEE.

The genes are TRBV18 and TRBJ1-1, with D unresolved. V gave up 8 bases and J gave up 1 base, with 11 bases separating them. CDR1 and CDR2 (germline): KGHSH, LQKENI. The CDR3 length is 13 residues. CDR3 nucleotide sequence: TGTGCCAGCGTGGCCACAAGGAACACTGAAGCTTTCTTT. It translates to CASVATRNTEAFF.

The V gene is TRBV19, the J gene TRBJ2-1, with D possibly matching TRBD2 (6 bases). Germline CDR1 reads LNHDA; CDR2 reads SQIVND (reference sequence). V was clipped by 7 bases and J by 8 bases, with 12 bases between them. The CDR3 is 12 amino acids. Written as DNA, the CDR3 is TGTGCCAGTACTACGGAGGGCCATGAGCAGTTCTTC. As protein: CASTTEGHEQFF.